Each of the 30 T cell receptor beta chains below was sequenced from the same sample in a study of blood T cells in healthy people across ages. Combining a sample-barcoded 5' primer with a J-beta primer mix, a second PCR ran for roughly 6 to 12 cycles. TCRdb used MiXCR to reprocess the 5' RACE reads, holding one entry per CDR3 protein. The sample shows hundreds of thousands of distinct CDR3 sequences, around 30% of them seen only once. Sequencing input: blood. The receptors originated from an elderly woman in good health.

There are many counts of this clonotype. The chain recombines TRBV28 with TRBJ1-2, with a weak D call TRBD1 (5 bases). This CDR3 comprises 11 residues. Trimming stripped 7 bases from V and 6 bases from J, with 9 bases between. CDR1 is MDHEN, CDR2 SYDVKM, per germline. This CDR3 reads CASKGAHGYTF. CDR3 nucleotide sequence: TGTGCCAGCAAAGGGGCTCATGGCTACACCTTC.

This clonotype has a count of ten or more. The V and J genes are TRBV7-9 and TRBJ1-2; D is unresolved. The germline V gene encodes CDR1 SEHNR and CDR2 FQNEAQ (reference sequence). V was trimmed by 4 bases and J by 8 bases, leaving 11 bases between them. The CDR3 has 12 residues. CDR3 coding DNA: TGTGCCAGCAGCTCCGCACACGAAGGCTACACCTTC. Residues: CASSSAHEGYTF.

This clonotype was counted at least ten times. The rearrangement uses TRBV5-1 and TRBJ2-1; 8 bases are shared with TRBD1. The CDR3 is made up of 15 amino acids. V shed 6 bases and J 2 bases; nucleotides not matched to a gene: 7. Germline CDR1 and CDR2: SGHRS and YFSETQ. CDR3 region: CASNPGQVPYNEQFF. CDR3 DNA sequence: TGCGCCAGCAACCCGGGACAGGTACCCTACAATGAGCAGTTCTTC.

This clonotype has at least ten counts. The chain is built from TRBV7-6 and TRBJ2-5; D unclear. Germline loops: CDR1 SGHVS, CDR2 FNYEAQ. There are 14 residues in the CDR3. The V and J ends lost 3 bases and 1 base respectively, with 9 bases between them. This CDR3 reads CASSFNSLQETQYF. CDR3 bases: TGTGCCAGCAGCTTCAACAGCCTCCAAGAGACCCAGTACTTC.

This clonotype has only a few counts. Being one base from a much bigger clone, this may be a read error. The gene calls are TRBV20-1 and TRBJ2-5; a possible D gene is TRBD1 (7 bases). V was trimmed by 1 base and J by 6 bases, leaving 15 bases between them. The germline V gene has CDR1 DFQATT and CDR2 SNEGSKA (reference sequence). The CDR3 totals 14 residues. The CDR3 region has the DNA TGCAGTGCTAGAGCCTCGACAGGGAGGAAGACCCAGTACTTC. Translating gives CSARASTGRKTQYF.

This clonotype was observed at least ten times. This chain joins TRBV3-1 and TRBJ2-7; the D call may be TRBD1 or TRBD2 (5 bases each). Germline CDR1 reads LGHDT; CDR2 reads YNNKEL (reference sequence). V lost 4 bases to trimming and J lost 7 bases, with 20 bases between them. CDR3 length: 15 residues. The CDR3 loop reads CASSPDSGRRWEQYF. CDR3 nucleotides: TGTGCCAGCAGCCCCGATTCGGGGCGGCGGTGGGAGCAGTACTTC.

This clonotype was recorded once. This may be a read error, as it is one base from a much larger clone. V usage is TRBV7-2 and J usage is TRBJ2-4; D gene ambiguous. This CDR3 is 15 amino acids long. V was trimmed by 1 base and J by 3 bases, leaving 10 bases between them. The germline gives CDR1 SGHTA, CDR2 FQGNSA. The CDR3 protein is CASSLVVLDKNIQYF. The CDR3 nucleotides read TGTGCCAGCAGCTTAGTGGTGTTGGACAAAAACATTCAGTACTTC.

This clonotype was picked up many times. The V and J genes are TRBV7-8 and TRBJ1-5, with D perhaps matching TRBD1 (6 bases). Deletions cut 0 bases from V and 8 bases from J, with 11 bases between. CDR3 length: 14 residues. The germline V gene encodes CDR1 SGHVS and CDR2 FQNEAQ. CDR3 bases: TGTGCCAGCAGCTTAGCGCAAGGGGGTAAGCCCCAGCATTTT. This encodes CASSLAQGGKPQHF.

This chain's CDR3 is CASSYDTSLTEAFF. The DNA of the CDR3 is TGTGCCAGCAGCTACGACACTTCACTCACTGAAGCTTTCTTT. This chain uses TRBV12-3 or TRBV12-4 with TRBJ1-1; D uncertain. This CDR3 has 14 amino acids. Trimming removed 6 bases from V and 4 bases from J, with 15 bases in between.

Regarding this clonotype: At one end the junction does not follow the germline gene, possibly because of a read error. The chain links TRBV4-3 to TRBJ2-1; 8 bases fit TRBD1. The CDR3 extends over 14 amino acids. Germline CDR1 LGHNA, CDR2 YSLEER. The CDR3 is CARSPQGARETQFF. The CDR3 nucleotides read TGCGCCAGGAGCCCGCAGGGGGCAAGGGAGACCCAGTTCTTC.

The rearrangement links TRBV7-2 to TRBJ2-7, with 10 bases that match TRBD2. CDR1 is SGHTA and CDR2 is FQGNSA in the germline V gene. V lost 0 bases and J lost 7; bases outside the gene matches: 12. This CDR3 contains 17 residues. The CDR3 coding sequence is TGTGCCAGCAGCTTAGCTCTAGCGGGGGCCCTAGACAATGAGCAGTACTTC. It is translated as CASSLALAGALDNEQYF. The entire variable domain, with the rest obtained from reference TRBV7-2 and TRBJ2-7, is as follows: GAGVSQSPSNKVTEKGKDVELRCDPISGHTALYWYRQSLGQGLEFLIYFQGNSAPDKSGLPSDRFSAERTGGSVSTLTIQRTQQEDSAVYLCASSLALAGALDNEQYFGPGTRLTVT.

On this clonotype: Since a much larger clone is just one base distant, this may be a read error. The CDR3 nucleotides are TGCGCCAGCAGCTTCCAAAACTATGGCTACACCTTC. Translation: CASSFQNYGYTF. The gene calls are TRBV5-1 and TRBJ1-2; no clear D. V was trimmed by 2 bases and J by 2 bases, leaving 4 bases between them. The CDR3 is 12 residues long. Germline values: CDR1 SGHRS, CDR2 YFSETQ.

In this sample, this clonotype turned up a few times. The V and J genes are TRBV3-1 and TRBJ1-1, with a possible D match to TRBD1 (5 bases). The V gene's germline CDR1 is LGHDT and CDR2 YNNKEL (reference sequence). With 1 base removed from V and 5 bases from J, the gap between germline ends came to 14 bases. The CDR3 covers 15 residues. CDR3 in amino acids: CASSQGGGGGTEAFF. DNA of the CDR3: TGTGCCAGCAGCCAAGGGGGGGGGGGAGGAACTGAAGCTTTCTTT. Together with reference TRBV3-1 and TRBJ1-1, the CDR3 gives the full variable domain: DTAVSQTPKYLVTQMGNDKSIKCEQNLGHDTMYWYKQDSKKFLKIMFSYNNKELIINETVPNRFSPKSPDKAHLNLHINSLELGDSAVYFCASSQGGGGGTEAFFGQGTRLTVV.

The chain joins TRBV20-1 to TRBJ2-1, with D possibly being TRBD2 (6 bases). Trimming removed 3 bases at V and 7 bases at J, with 19 bases between. CDR3 length: 15 amino acids. Germline V gene lookup returns CDR1 DFQATT and CDR2 SNEGSKA (reference sequence). The CDR3 loop is CSARGDSVAKNEQFF. The CDR3 DNA sequence: TGCAGTGCTAGGGGGGACTCGGTTGCCAAAAATGAGCAGTTCTTC.

V usage is TRBV7-7 and J usage is TRBJ2-5, with 8 positions matching TRBD1. The germline V gene has CDR1 SSHAT and CDR2 FNYEAQ (reference sequence). This CDR3 comprises 20 residues. V shed 2 bases, J shed 1 base, and the junction held 18 bases outside the gene matches. The CDR3 sequence is CASSLNPRGQRSGSQETQYF. The CDR3 DNA reads TGTGCCAGCAGCTTAAACCCCAGGGGGCAGAGGTCTGGGTCCCAAGAGACCCAGTACTTC.

This clonotype showed up many times. The chain recombines TRBV10-3 with TRBJ2-7, with D hard to call. The germline CDR1 and CDR2 sequences are ENHRY and SYGVKD. This CDR3 region has 15 residues. V lost 10 bases and J lost 2, with 21 bases in between. For the CDR3, the DNA is TGTGCCACCGCCCTGGGCACCGGAGCTCCCTACGAGCAGTACTTC. Its protein is CATALGTGAPYEQYF.

A remark on this clonotype: This sequence may be a read error, since a much larger clone differs from it by one base. For the CDR3, the DNA is TGTGCCAGCGCCCTGGGGGAGACCCAGTACTTC. It yields the protein CASALGETQYF. The V gene is TRBV12-3 or TRBV12-4, the J gene TRBJ2-7; D not certain. The DNA end lines up better with TRBJ2-5; the J call may be wrong. This CDR3 region has 11 residues.

This clonotype was detected a few times. CDR3 sequence reads: CASSQGILRTDTQYF. CDR3 coding DNA: TGTGCCAGCAGCCAGGGGATTCTACGCACAGATACGCAGTATTTT. The chain links TRBV11-3 to TRBJ2-3; perhaps TRBD1 as D (6 bases). Germline V gene data show CDR1 as SGHNT and CDR2 as YENEEA. The CDR3 consists of 15 residues. With 5 bases removed from V and 1 base from J, the gap between germline ends came to 13 bases.

The genes are TRBV7-2 and TRBJ2-3, with 9 bases matching TRBD2. V shed 6 bases, J shed 4 bases, and the junction held 14 bases outside the gene matches. This CDR3 has 17 residues. Germline V lookup: CDR1 SGHTA, CDR2 FQGNSA. CDR3 in DNA: TGTGCCAGCAGGGGAGAACACGCGGGGGGGAGTGCAGATACGCAGTATTTT. It yields the protein CASRGEHAGGSADTQYF.

This clonotype was seen only a few times. The chain carries TRBV2 and TRBJ2-1; D is unresolved. Trimming cost V 6 bases and J 7 bases, with 22 bases left between them. There are 16 residues in the CDR3. CDR1 and CDR2 (germline): SNHLY, FYNNEI. The CDR3: CASRDRAAQGNNEQFF. CDR3 nucleotide sequence: TGTGCCAGCAGAGACCGGGCGGCACAAGGGAATAATGAGCAGTTCTTC. Variable domain in full (rest from reference TRBV2 and TRBJ2-1): EPEVTQTPSHQVTQMGQEVILRCVPISNHLYFYWYRQILGQKVEFLVSFYNNEISEKSEIFDDQFSVERPDGSNFTLKIRSTKLEDSAMYFCASRDRAAQGNNEQFFGPGTRLTVL.

This chain uses TRBV5-6 with TRBJ2-5; D gene ambiguous. CDR3 size: 14 residues. Germline loops: CDR1 SGHDT, CDR2 YYEEEE. Trimming shortened V by 0 bases and J by 11 bases, and 17 bases separated the two germline ends. CDR3 amino acids: CASSLDAGVNEQYF. The CDR3 DNA sequence: TGTGCCAGCAGCTTGGACGCTGGGGTGAATGAGCAGTACTTC.

This clonotype was recorded a few times. This chain uses TRBV5-1 with TRBJ1-4; D is undetermined. V lost 7 bases to trimming and J lost 5 bases, with 21 bases between them. Germline V gene lookup returns CDR1 SGHRS and CDR2 YFSETQ. The CDR3 loop spans 16 amino acids. CDR3 amino acids: CASAQSSPGHNEKLFF. CDR3 DNA: TGCGCCAGCGCGCAGTCTTCCCCAGGTCACAATGAAAAACTGTTTTTT.

This clonotype was detected once. This may be a read error, as it is one base from a much larger clone. The rearrangement links TRBV12-3 or TRBV12-4 to TRBJ2-7; 9 bases agree with TRBD2. The last part of the DNA fits TRBJ2-4 better; the J call may be wrong. The length of the CDR3 is 14 residues. CDR3 DNA: TGTACCAGCAGTTTGGCGGGAGGGGAAAACATTCAGTACTTC. Translating gives CTSSLAGGENIQYF.

Ten or more counts support this clonotype. The chain uses TRBV6-1 and TRBJ1-6, with D possibly matching TRBD1 (5 bases). Deletions cut 3 bases from V and 9 bases from J, with 15 bases between. Germline assignment: CDR1 MNHNS and CDR2 SASEGT. This CDR3 is 15 amino acids long. The CDR3 reads CASSETVGGGSPLHF. The CDR3 nucleotides read TGTGCCAGCAGTGAGACAGTCGGGGGTGGTTCACCCCTCCACTTT.

The chain employs TRBV20-1 and TRBJ1-4; a weak D match, TRBD1 (5 bases). Germline V gene lookup returns CDR1 DFQATT and CDR2 SNEGSKA (reference sequence). The CDR3 consists of 15 residues. Trimming stripped 3 bases from V and 5 bases from J, with 16 bases between. In DNA form, the CDR3 reads TGCAGTGCTAGGTTTCCGAGACAGTTCAATGAAAAACTGTTTTTT. Its translation is CSARFPRQFNEKLFF.

This clonotype has just a few counts. The genes are TRBV5-1 and TRBJ2-3; D may correspond to TRBD1 or TRBD2 (5 bases each). Germline V gene lookup returns CDR1 SGHRS and CDR2 YFSETQ. This CDR3 comprises 15 residues. With 1 base removed from V and 4 bases from J, the gap between germline ends came to 13 bases. The CDR3, as DNA: TGCGCCAGCAGCTTGTCGAGAGGGACGTCAGATACGCAGTATTTT. Translating it yields CASSLSRGTSDTQYF.

On this clonotype: A read error may be the cause here, since a much bigger clone is one base away. The chain joins TRBV2 to TRBJ2-1; D is possibly TRBD2 (5 bases). Matching the DNA end better, TRBJ2-7 makes the J call doubtful. CDR1 SNHLY and CDR2 FYNNEI come from the germline V gene. This CDR3 contains 15 residues. The CDR3 loop is CASSEQRPAYNEQYF. CDR3 nucleotide sequence: TGTGCCAGCAGTGAACAGCGGCCCGCCTACAATGAGCAGTACTTC.

This clonotype was recorded at least ten times. The V gene is TRBV12-3 or TRBV12-4, the J gene TRBJ1-5; possible D gene TRBD1, 5 bases. V gave up 6 bases and J gave up 3 bases, with 15 bases separating them. This CDR3 contains 15 residues. The chain's CDR3 is CASSRDGTYNQPQHF. CDR3 sequence (DNA): TGTGCCAGCAGCCGTGACGGGACGTACAATCAGCCCCAGCATTTT.

V and J are TRBV19 and TRBJ2-2; TRBD1 matches at 7 bases. There are 18 residues in the CDR3. Losses at the gene ends were 1 base for V and 2 bases for J; bases not matched to a gene: 10. The germline CDR1 and CDR2 sequences are LNHDA and SQIVND (reference sequence). The CDR3 protein is CASSIAQPGTVNTGELFF. CDR3 in DNA: TGTGCCAGTAGTATAGCCCAGCCCGGGACAGTCAACACCGGGGAGCTGTTTTTT.

Concerning this clonotype: This may stem from a read error, because a much larger clone lies one nucleotide away. The chain has TRBV20-1 and TRBJ2-1, with TRBD2 identical over 8 bases. From germline, CDR1 is DFQATT and CDR2 SNEGSKA (reference sequence). The CDR3 length is 17 residues. Unmatched junction bases numbered 21, after V lost 5 bases and J lost 9 bases. CDR3 sequence: CSAGVFQAGAAGGEQFF. The DNA of the CDR3 is TGCAGTGCTGGAGTATTTCAAGCGGGGGCGGCTGGGGGTGAGCAGTTCTTC.